This TCR beta chain derives from a study of PD-1 blockade in classical Hodgkin lymphoma. As for the study in general: Each patient was given nivolumab 3 mg/kg through a vein every 2 weeks. Whole-study results and caveats: Compared with baseline, CD4+ but not CD8+ TCR diversity had risen significantly by C4D1.

Using immunoSEQ multiplex PCR, the repertoire was profiled, and TCRdb retains in-frame clones only, with some absent. The sample has 75,000 to 100,000 clones; 81% are singletons. Brentuximab vedotin exposure varied among the patients, all of whom had relapsed after autologous stem cell transplantation. Concerning this clone itself: As yet, its antigen is unknown.

The CDR3 totals 17 residues. The V end lost 3 bases, the J end lost 0 bases, and 17 bases lay between the germline ends. Per germline, CDR1 KGHSH and CDR2 LQKENI. The chain joins TRBV18 to TRBJ1-1; no definite D call. The specimen comprised peripheral blood mononuclear cells (PBMCs), sampled before the second cycle of nivolumab. The TCR sequence derives from a human donor with classical Hodgkin lymphoma. The CDR3 region has the DNA TGTGCCAGCTCACCGCTTGGCGGTACCCTAGTGAACACTGAAGCTTTCTTT. This encodes CASSPLGGTLVNTEAFF.